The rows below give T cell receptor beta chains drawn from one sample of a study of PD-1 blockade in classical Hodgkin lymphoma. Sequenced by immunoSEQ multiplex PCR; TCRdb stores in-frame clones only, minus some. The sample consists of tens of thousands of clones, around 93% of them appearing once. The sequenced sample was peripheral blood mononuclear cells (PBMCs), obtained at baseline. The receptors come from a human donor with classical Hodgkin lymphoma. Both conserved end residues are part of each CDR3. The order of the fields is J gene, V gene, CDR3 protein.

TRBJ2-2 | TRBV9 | CASSVTGGMAGELFF
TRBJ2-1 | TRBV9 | CASSEESSGSGDEQFF
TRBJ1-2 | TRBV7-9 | CASSLQGANGYTF
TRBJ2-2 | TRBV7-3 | CASSLRGTSWANTGELFF
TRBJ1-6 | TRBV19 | CASSMRREGSPLHF
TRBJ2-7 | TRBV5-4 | CASSLEGYEQYF
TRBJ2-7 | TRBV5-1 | CASSTPHHEQYF
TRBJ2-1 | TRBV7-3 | CASSLRGGDHNEQFF
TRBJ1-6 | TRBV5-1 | CAPPGRGPLLPLHF
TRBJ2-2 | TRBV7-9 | CASSLTGGTGGELFF
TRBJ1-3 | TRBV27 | CASSSFGSGNTIYF
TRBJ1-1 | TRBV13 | CASSSRGNKDTEAFF
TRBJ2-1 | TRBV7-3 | CASSFFPGQGANEQFF
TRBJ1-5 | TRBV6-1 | CASSWDGVNQPQHF
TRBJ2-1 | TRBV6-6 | CASSYPEGARDIQFF
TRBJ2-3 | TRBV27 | CASSLSLGDTQYF
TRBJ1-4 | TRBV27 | CASSLQGINEKLFF
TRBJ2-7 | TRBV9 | CASSVAALAGGYEQYF